This TCR beta chain was documented in a study of shared clonotypes between healthy human individuals. Germline values: CDR1 MDHEN, CDR2 SYDVKM. V was shortened by 11 bases and J by 2 bases, with 14 bases between the two germline ends. This CDR3 has 13 residues. CD8 cells classed as naive were CD45RO-negative and positively selected for CCR7, excluding terminally differentiated effector memory CD45RA+ cells. In the original processing: Junction-only sequences produced by ImmunoSEQ had no quality scores, so filtering differed. This table comes from immunoSEQ multiplex PCR, and its TCRdb copy is limited to in-frame clones, with some not included. V and J calls and clone size are those listed in that table; D and trimming were worked out from the DNA. In the table there are 600,000 or so clones, 95% of which are singletons.

The sequenced material came from naive CD8+ T cells sorted from blood. The sequence came from a woman aged 25 to 39 in good health. The rearrangement links TRBV28 to TRBJ2-3; possible D gene TRBD1, 5 bases. CDR3 region: CAGQGLNTDTQYF. The CDR3 nucleotides are TGTGCCGGTCAGGGTTTGAACACAGATACGCAGTATTTT.